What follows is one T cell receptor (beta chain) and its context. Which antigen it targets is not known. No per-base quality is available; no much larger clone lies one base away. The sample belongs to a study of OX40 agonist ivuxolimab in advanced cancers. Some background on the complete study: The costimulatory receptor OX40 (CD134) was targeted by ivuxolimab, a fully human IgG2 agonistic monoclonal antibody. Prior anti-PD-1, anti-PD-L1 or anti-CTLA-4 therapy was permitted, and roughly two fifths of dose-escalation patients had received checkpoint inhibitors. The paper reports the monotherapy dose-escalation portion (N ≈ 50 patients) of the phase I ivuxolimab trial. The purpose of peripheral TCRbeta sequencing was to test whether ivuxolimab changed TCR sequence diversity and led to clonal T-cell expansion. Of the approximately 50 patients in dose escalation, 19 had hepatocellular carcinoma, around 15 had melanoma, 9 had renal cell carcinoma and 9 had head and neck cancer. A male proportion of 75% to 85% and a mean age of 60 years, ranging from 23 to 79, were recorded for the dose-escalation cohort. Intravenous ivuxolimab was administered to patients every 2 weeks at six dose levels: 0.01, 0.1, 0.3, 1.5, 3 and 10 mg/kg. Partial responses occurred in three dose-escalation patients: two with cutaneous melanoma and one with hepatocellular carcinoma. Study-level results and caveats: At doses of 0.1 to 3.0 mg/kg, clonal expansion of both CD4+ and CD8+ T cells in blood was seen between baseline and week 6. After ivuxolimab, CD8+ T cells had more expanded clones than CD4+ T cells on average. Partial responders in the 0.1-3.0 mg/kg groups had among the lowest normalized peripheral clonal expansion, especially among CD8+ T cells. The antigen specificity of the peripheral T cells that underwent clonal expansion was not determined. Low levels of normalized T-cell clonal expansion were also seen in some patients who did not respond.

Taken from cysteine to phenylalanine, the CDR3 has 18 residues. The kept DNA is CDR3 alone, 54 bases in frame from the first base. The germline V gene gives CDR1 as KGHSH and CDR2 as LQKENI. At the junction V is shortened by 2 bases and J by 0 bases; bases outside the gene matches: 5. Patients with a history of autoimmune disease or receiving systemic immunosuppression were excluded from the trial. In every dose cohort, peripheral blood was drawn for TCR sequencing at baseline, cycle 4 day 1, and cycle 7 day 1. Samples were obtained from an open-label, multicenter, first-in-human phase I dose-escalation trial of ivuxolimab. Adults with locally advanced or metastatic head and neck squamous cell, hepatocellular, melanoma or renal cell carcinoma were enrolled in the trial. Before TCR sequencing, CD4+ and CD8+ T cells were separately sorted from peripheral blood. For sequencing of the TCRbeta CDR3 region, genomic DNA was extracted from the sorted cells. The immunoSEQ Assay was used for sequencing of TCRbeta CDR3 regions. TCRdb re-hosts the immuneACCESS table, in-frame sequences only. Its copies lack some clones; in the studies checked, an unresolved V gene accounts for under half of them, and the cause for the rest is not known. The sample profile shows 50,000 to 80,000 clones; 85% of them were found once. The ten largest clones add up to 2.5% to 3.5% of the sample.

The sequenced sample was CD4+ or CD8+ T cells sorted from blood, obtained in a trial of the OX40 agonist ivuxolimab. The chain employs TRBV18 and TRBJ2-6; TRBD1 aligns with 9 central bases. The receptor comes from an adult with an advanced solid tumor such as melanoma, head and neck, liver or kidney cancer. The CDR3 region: CASSPTGQGSSGANVLTF. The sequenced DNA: TGTGCCAGCTCACCAACTGGACAGGGGAGCTCTGGGGCCAACGTCCTGACTTTC.